Shown below are 31 T cell receptor beta chains from a single sample sequenced in a study of identical twins. TCRdb called the 5' RACE reads again in MiXCR, with one record for every CDR3 protein. The sample consists of approximately 300,000 distinct CDR3 sequences, roughly 9.7% of them appearing once. The data also belong to a second study, concerning yellow fever vaccine responses in identical twins.

The sequencing sample was made of CD8+ T cells sorted from blood. The receptors were sampled from a woman aged 18-35 years in good health.

The V gene is TRBV19, the J gene TRBJ2-3; D is undetermined. Germline values: CDR1 LNHDA, CDR2 SQIVND (reference sequence). The CDR3 extends over 14 amino acids. V lost 3 bases, J lost 6 bases, and 13 bases lay in between. The chain's CDR3 is CASSIGGVRDTQYF. The DNA of the CDR3 is TGTGCCAGTAGTATCGGTGGTGTCAGGGATACGCAGTATTTT.

This clonotype appeared a few times. This chain links TRBV3-1 with TRBJ2-1; D remains unclear. CDR1 and CDR2 from the germline V gene are LGHDT and YNNKEL (reference sequence). The CDR3 sequence is 17 residues long. V was clipped by 3 bases and J by 0 bases, with 15 bases between them. The CDR3 region has the DNA TGTGCCAGCAGCCAGGTAGTGGCGGCGAGCTCCTACAATGAGCAGTTCTTC. This translates into CASSQVVAASSYNEQFF.

The sample holds a few counts of this clonotype. The V call is TRBV29-1, the J call TRBJ2-7; 13 nucleotides match TRBD2. J gave up 6 bases and V 1 base, and 9 bases lay outside the gene matches. The length of the CDR3 is 16 residues. The germline V gene encodes CDR1 SQVTM and CDR2 ANQGSEA. CDR3 protein: CSVEGRGLAGVGEQYF. The CDR3 DNA follows: TGCAGCGTTGAAGGTAGAGGACTAGCGGGAGTTGGCGAGCAGTACTTC.

DNA for the CDR3: TGTGCCAGCAGACGTGCCGGACAGGTGGAGACCCAGTACTTC. Its translation: CASRRAGQVETQYF. The chain carries TRBV7-2 and TRBJ2-5, with 7 positions matching TRBD1. The CDR3 contains 14 residues. Germline V gene lookup returns CDR1 SGHTA and CDR2 FQGNSA. With V trimmed by 6 bases and J by 5 bases, 9 bases remained unmatched.

The gene calls are TRBV13 and TRBJ2-7, with 7 bases lining up with TRBD1. Germline V CDR1 and CDR2: PRHDT, FYEKMQ (reference sequence). Trimming took 5 bases from V and 2 from J; bases not matched to a gene: 6. The CDR3 runs to 14 residues. CDR3 residues: CASSEYRGTYEQYF. CDR3 nucleotide sequence: TGTGCCAGCAGCGAGTACAGGGGAACCTACGAGCAGTACTTC. Filled out from reference TRBV13 and TRBJ2-7, the complete variable domain reads AAGVIQSPRHLIKEKRETATLKCYPIPRHDTVYWYQQGPGQDPQFLISFYEKMQSDKGSIPDRFSAQQFSDYHSELNMSSLELGDSALYFCASSEYRGTYEQYFGPGTRLTVT.

There are many counts of this clonotype. The V gene is TRBV4-1, the J gene TRBJ2-7, with 8 bases matching TRBD1. CDR1 and CDR2 from the germline V gene are MGHRA and YSYEKL. J was trimmed by 0 bases and V by 4 bases; bases with no gene match: 8. The CDR3 runs 16 residues. The CDR3 here is CASSLRQGMSSYEQYF. CDR3 DNA sequence: TGCGCCAGCAGCCTACGACAGGGGATGAGCTCCTACGAGCAGTACTTC.

This clonotype was observed at least ten times. DNA of the CDR3: TGTGCCAGCAGTCCTACTCTAGCGGGAGGGAGAGATACGCAGTATTTT. Translating it yields CASSPTLAGGRDTQYF. This sequence joins TRBV6-5 and TRBJ2-3; 12 nucleotides align to TRBD2. The CDR3 has 16 residues. V shed 5 bases and J 5 bases; nucleotides not matched to a gene: 8. Germline V gene lookup returns CDR1 MNHEY and CDR2 SVGAGI.

This clonotype was observed at least ten times. This chain links TRBV6-2 or TRBV6-3 with TRBJ2-4; tentatively, D is TRBD2 (5 bases). Germline loops: CDR1 MNHEY, CDR2 SVGEGT. The CDR3 has 18 residues. V dropped 6 bases and J dropped 7 bases, with 28 bases sitting between them. The chain's CDR3 is CASSLSPLQRVTKNIQYF. The CDR3 DNA follows: TGTGCCAGCAGCCTATCTCCACTACAGAGGGTCACAAAGAACATTCAGTACTTC.

The table lists this clonotype with many counts. The chain carries TRBV12-5 and TRBJ2-7, with D perhaps being TRBD1 or TRBD2 (5 bases each). Between the trimmed V and J ends, which lost 7 bases and 3 bases, there was a span of 10 bases. The CDR3 is 12 residues long. Germline-derived CDR1 and CDR2 are LGHNT and FRNRAP. CDR3 region: CASAGLGYEQYF. The CDR3, as DNA: TGTGCTAGTGCGGGGCTAGGCTACGAGCAGTACTTC.

This clonotype showed up many times. V usage is TRBV5-1 and J usage is TRBJ2-1; no definite D call. The germline gives CDR1 SGHRS, CDR2 YFSETQ. V was clipped by 2 bases and J by 7 bases, with 4 bases between them. The CDR3 contains 11 residues. The CDR3 here is CASSFLNEQFF. CDR3 nucleotide sequence: TGCGCCAGCAGCTTTCTGAATGAGCAGTTCTTC. The whole variable domain, filled in from reference TRBV5-1 and TRBJ2-1, reads KAGVTQTPRYLIKTRGQQVTLSCSPISGHRSVSWYQQTPGQGLQFLFEYFSETQRNKGNFPGRFSGRQFSNSRSEMNVSTLELGDSALYLCASSFLNEQFFGPGTRLTVL.

This clonotype showed up many times. V gene TRBV20-1 combines with J gene TRBJ2-5; D uncertain. Germline V gene sequence: CDR1 DFQATT, CDR2 SNEGSKA (reference sequence). V gave up 0 bases and J gave up 4 bases, with 3 bases separating them. This CDR3 spans 11 amino acids. The CDR3 DNA reads TGCAGTGCTAGAGATCTAGAGACCCAGTACTTC. It codes for CSARDLETQYF.

In its sample, this clonotype was seen a few times. V is TRBV10-3 and J is TRBJ2-1; D is possibly TRBD2 (5 bases). The CDR3 covers 13 residues. The V end lost 1 base, the J end lost 9 bases, and 10 bases lay between the germline ends. Germline V gives CDR1 ENHRY, CDR2 SYGVKD. The CDR3 bases are TGTGCCATCAGTGAGTTGGTAGGAGGTGAGCAGTTCTTC. It specifies CAISELVGGEQFF.

The chain combines TRBV28 with TRBJ2-4; 9 nucleotides line up with TRBD1. CDR1 is MDHEN, CDR2 SYDVKM, per germline. Trimming cost V 4 bases and J 4 bases; bases outside gene matches: 14. The CDR3 is 18 amino acids. Written as DNA, the CDR3 is TGTGCCAGCAGTTCAGACTACGGGACAGGGCATGAAAAAAACATTCAGTACTTC. Amino acids: CASSSDYGTGHEKNIQYF.

The V and J genes are TRBV11-2 and TRBJ2-2; TRBD1 agrees at 12 bases. This CDR3 is built from 18 residues. Germline assignment: CDR1 SGHAT and CDR2 FQNNGV. V was clipped by 4 bases and J by 3 bases; unmatched bases: 9. Here the CDR3 DNA reads TGTGCCAGCAGCTCCCGGGACAGGGGGCGGATCGACACCGGGGAGCTGTTTTTT. This sequence encodes CASSSRDRGRIDTGELFF. Full variable domain (missing parts from reference TRBV11-2 and TRBJ2-2): EAGVAQSPRYKIIEKRQSVAFWCNPISGHATLYWYQQILGQGPKLLIQFQNNGVVDDSQLPKDRFSAERLKGVDSTLKIQPAKLEDSAVYLCASSSRDRGRIDTGELFFGEGSRLTVL.

This clonotype has only a few counts. The genes are TRBV7-9 and TRBJ2-2, with 9 bases fitting TRBD1. Trimming removed 5 bases from V and 7 bases from J; junction bases left unmatched: 8. This CDR3 spans 15 amino acids. In germline, CDR1 is SEHNR, CDR2 FQNEAQ (reference sequence). In DNA form, the CDR3 reads TGTGCCAGCAGCCCCCGGGACAGGGAAATCGGGGAGCTGTTTTTT. Residues: CASSPRDREIGELFF. The full variable domain, its missing parts supplied by reference TRBV7-9 and TRBJ2-2, is DTGVSQNPRHKITKRGQNVTFRCDPISEHNRLYWYRQTLGQGPEFLTYFQNEAQLEKSRLLSDRFSAERPKGSFSTLEIQRTEQGDSAMYLCASSPRDREIGELFFGEGSRLTVL.

This clonotype was picked up many times. This sequence joins TRBV27 and TRBJ2-5, with D possibly matching TRBD1 (5 bases). The V and J ends lost 0 bases and 0 bases respectively, with 11 bases between them. The CDR3 consists of 16 residues. Germline V lookup: CDR1 MNHEY, CDR2 SMNVEV (reference sequence). The CDR3 here is CASSLSRRQYQETQYF. CDR3 nucleotides: TGTGCCAGCAGTTTATCTAGGAGACAGTACCAAGAGACCCAGTACTTC.

This clonotype came up a few times. V is TRBV7-2 and J is TRBJ2-1; 7 nucleotides agree with TRBD2. The CDR3 runs to 17 residues. Germline CDR1 reads SGHTA; CDR2 reads FQGNSA. The ends lost 5 bases at V and 3 bases at J; junction bases unmatched: 13. CDR3 sequence: CASSLPWTSPFYNEQFF. For the CDR3, the DNA is TGTGCCAGCAGCCTCCCATGGACTAGTCCATTCTACAATGAGCAGTTCTTC.

The V gene is TRBV24-1, the J gene TRBJ2-2; 7 positions match TRBD1. CDR3 size: 14 residues. Germline V lookup: CDR1 KGHDR, CDR2 SFDVKD. The V segment lost 12 bases and the J segment 1 base; nucleotides outside the gene matches: 7. CDR3 bases: TGTGCCTCTTCCGACAGGGTGAACACCGGGGAGCTGTTTTTT. Its translation: CASSDRVNTGELFF.

This clonotype was recorded a few times. V is TRBV27 and J is TRBJ2-7, with TRBD2 identical over 7 bases. This CDR3 contains 15 residues. After removal of 2 bases from V and 3 bases from J, the junction contained 7 bases not matched to a gene. Germline lookup yields CDR1 MNHEY and CDR2 SMNVEV (reference sequence). CDR3 region: CASSLRSGILYEQYF. In DNA form, the CDR3 reads TGTGCCAGCAGTTTACGCAGCGGGATCCTCTACGAGCAGTACTTC.

The CDR3 is CASSPPGGQNTGELFF. Here the CDR3 DNA reads TGTGCCAGCAGCCCCCCGGGGGGTCAGAACACCGGGGAGCTGTTTTTT. This sequence joins TRBV7-9 and TRBJ2-2; 7 nucleotides align to TRBD2. This CDR3 has 16 amino acids. After removal of 5 bases from V and 1 base from J, the junction contained 7 bases not matched to a gene. Per germline, CDR1 SEHNR and CDR2 FQNEAQ (reference sequence).

A few counts support this clonotype. This chain links TRBV20-1 with TRBJ1-2, with D tentatively TRBD1 (6 bases). V lost 0 bases to trimming and J lost 3 bases, with 17 bases between them. The CDR3 has 16 amino acids. Germline assignment: CDR1 DFQATT and CDR2 SNEGSKA (reference sequence). CDR3 sequence (DNA): TGCAGTGCTAGAGATCTTTATGGGGGCTACGACTATGGCTACACCTTC. As protein: CSARDLYGGYDYGYTF.

This clonotype was seen a handful of times. One base away lies a much larger clone, so this may be a sequencing read error. V is TRBV20-1 and J is TRBJ2-7; TRBD2 matches at 8 bases. Looked up from germline, CDR1 is DFQATT and CDR2 is SNEGSKA (reference sequence). The CDR3 contains 16 residues. CDR3: CCAREGISGDSYEQYF. CDR3 nucleotide sequence: TGCTGTGCTAGAGAAGGTATTAGCGGGGATTCCTACGAGCAGTACTTC.

In its sample, this clonotype was seen many times. The chain joins TRBV12-3 or TRBV12-4 to TRBJ2-1, with D possibly matching TRBD1 (5 bases). V lost 6 bases, J lost 9 bases, and 9 bases lay in between. This CDR3 is built from 11 residues. The CDR3 spells CASSPGSEQFF. The CDR3 coding sequence is TGTGCCAGCAGCCCAGGGTCTGAGCAGTTCTTC.

The genes are TRBV6-2 or TRBV6-3 and TRBJ1-1; D gene uncertain. CDR1 is MNHEY, CDR2 SVGEGT, per germline. Trimming removed 0 bases at V and 1 base at J, with 12 bases between. This CDR3 is built from 16 residues. The CDR3: CASSYSTAYTNTEAFF. The CDR3, as DNA: TGTGCCAGCAGTTACTCAACCGCATATACGAACACTGAAGCTTTCTTT.

The V call is TRBV3-1, the J call TRBJ2-5, with 12 bases lining up with TRBD2. Germline CDR1 and CDR2: LGHDT and YNNKEL (reference sequence). CDR3 length: 16 residues. V shed 5 bases, J shed 5 bases, and the junction held 9 bases outside the gene matches. The CDR3 loop reads CASSDRLAGVGETQYF. The CDR3 nucleotides read TGTGCCAGCAGCGACCGACTAGCGGGGGTCGGGGAGACCCAGTACTTC.

This clonotype occurred a few times. The chain couples TRBV4-3 to TRBJ2-1; 7 positions match TRBD2. The CDR3 totals 16 residues. Germline values: CDR1 LGHNA, CDR2 YSLEER. Losses at the gene ends were 1 base for V and 1 base for J; bases not matched to a gene: 4. Written as DNA, the CDR3 is TGCGCCAGCAGCCAAGGTCTAGCGGAATCCTACAATGAGCAGTTCTTC. Its protein is CASSQGLAESYNEQFF.

This clonotype came up a few times. The rearrangement joins TRBV7-2 to TRBJ2-5; D is unclear. The CDR3 contains 17 residues. With 3 bases removed from V and 2 bases from J, the gap between germline ends came to 19 bases. Germline V lookup: CDR1 SGHTA, CDR2 FQGNSA. CDR3 in DNA: TGTGCCAGCAGCTTGGGCTTTACGGCAGTCTCACAAGAGACCCAGTACTTC. Protein product: CASSLGFTAVSQETQYF.

V and J are TRBV24-1 and TRBJ2-5; D not certain. Germline V CDR1 and CDR2: KGHDR, SFDVKD. CDR3 length equals 13 residues. V gave up 5 bases and J gave up 5 bases, with 11 bases separating them. The CDR3 protein is CATSVGPEETQYF. In DNA form, the CDR3 reads TGTGCCACCAGTGTCGGCCCCGAGGAGACCCAGTACTTC.

This clonotype was detected ten times or more. The chain joins TRBV7-9 to TRBJ2-1, with D tentatively TRBD1 (6 bases). Looked up from germline, CDR1 is SEHNR and CDR2 is FQNEAQ (reference sequence). V gave up 5 bases and J gave up 5 bases, with 10 bases separating them. The CDR3 has 13 residues. CDR3 coding DNA: TGTGCCAGCAGCACCCGGGACAACAATGAGCAGTTCTTC. Protein product: CASSTRDNNEQFF.

This clonotype was observed at least ten times. The gene calls are TRBV20-1 and TRBJ2-7; possible D gene TRBD1, 6 bases. Germline values: CDR1 DFQATT, CDR2 SNEGSKA (reference sequence). The CDR3 is 14 amino acids. The germline V and J ends were trimmed by 0 bases and 0 bases, with 9 bases remaining between them. The CDR3 region is CSARDQGYSYEQYF. CDR3 nucleotide sequence: TGCAGTGCTAGAGATCAGGGGTACTCCTACGAGCAGTACTTC.

V is TRBV11-2 and J is TRBJ2-7; 10 bases match TRBD2. The junction had 9 bases not matched to a gene; V was cut back by 6 bases and J by 4 bases. The CDR3 length is 15 residues. The V gene's germline CDR1 is SGHAT and CDR2 FQNNGV. As DNA, the CDR3 is TGTGCCAGCAGTTCTCCGGGACTAGCGCCATACGAGCAGTACTTC. Its protein is CASSSPGLAPYEQYF.